This TCR beta chain stems from a study of blood T cell repertoires in COVID-19. At the level of the study: Material from acute and convalescent COVID-19 was sourced from the United States, Italy and Spain.

Authors' analysis steps: Reference gene primers were amplified, and this amplification served to estimate nucleated cell counts. Generated by immunoSEQ multiplex PCR, the TCRdb table keeps only in-frame clones and is missing some. D and trimming were read from the DNA, whereas the V and J calls and clone size are those reported in that table. The table includes 300,000 to 400,000 clones, about 85% detected once. Each exposed participant met a COVID-19 case in the 2 weeks preceding study entry. The receptor's source is a woman aged 30 to 39 who had been exposed to COVID-19. Material for sequencing was PBMCs or T cells enriched from blood (not recorded which).

The chain's CDR3 is CASSLFSSGSGGDTQYF. In DNA form, the CDR3 reads TGTGCCAGCAGCTTATTCAGTTCGGGCTCAGGGGGGGATACGCAGTATTTT. The chain is built from TRBV7-6 and TRBJ2-3, with D perhaps TRBD1 (7 bases). CDR1 and CDR2 from the germline V gene are SGHVS and FNYEAQ. The CDR3 is 17 residues long. V shed 2 bases and J shed 6 bases, with 21 bases lying between them.